These 26 T cell receptor beta chains share one sample of origin, sequenced in a study of blood T cell dynamics during melanoma immunotherapy. This sample's time point: pre-treatment baseline. The protocol was immunoSEQ multiplex PCR, while the TCRdb copy is restricted to in-frame clones and leaves out a portion. The sample includes 3,500 to 5,500 clones, roughly 96% of them seen just once. The material sequenced was effector memory CD8+ T cells from blood, taken from a patient treated with checkpoint blockade. Receptors were obtained from a human donor with melanoma.

This sequence joins TRBV5-6 and TRBJ2-7; D is uncertain. Germline CDR1 reads SGHDT; CDR2 reads YYEEEE. This CDR3 contains 13 residues. Trimming pared 0 bases from V and 1 base from J, leaving 5 bases between. The CDR3 sequence is CASSLGRSYEQYF. CDR3 nucleotide sequence: TGTGCCAGCAGCTTGGGACGGTCCTACGAGCAGTACTTC.

This clone was detected only once. The rearrangement joins TRBV27 to TRBJ1-4; 11 nucleotides align to TRBD1. V gave up 4 bases and J gave up 7 bases; unmatched junction bases: 5. The CDR3 totals 15 residues. CDR1 is MNHEY, CDR2 SMNVEV, per germline (reference sequence). The CDR3 sequence is CASSSIGTGGEKLFF. CDR3 DNA sequence: TGTGCCAGCAGTTCCATCGGGACAGGGGGTGAAAAACTGTTTTTT.

J is TRBJ2-7 and V is TRBV2; tentatively, D is TRBD2 (5 bases). The germline V and J ends were trimmed by 5 bases and 1 base, with 9 bases remaining between them. In germline, CDR1 is SNHLY, CDR2 FYNNEI. This CDR3 has 13 residues. CDR3 sequence (DNA): TGTGCCAGCAGTCCTAGCCTTTCCTACGAGCAGTACTTC. As protein: CASSPSLSYEQYF.

V and J are TRBV7-9 and TRBJ2-7, with D possibly TRBD2 on 6 matching bases. CDR3 length: 12 amino acids. Germline V gives CDR1 SEHNR, CDR2 FQNEAQ (reference sequence). Trimming removed 1 base at V and 6 bases at J, with 7 bases between. CDR3: CASSLGGVEQYF. CDR3 DNA sequence: TGTGCCAGCAGCTTAGGCGGGGTCGAGCAGTACTTC.

V usage is TRBV29-1 and J usage is TRBJ1-2, with D uncertain. Trimming left V 0 bases short and J 5 bases short, with 19 bases between. The germline gives CDR1 SQVTM, CDR2 ANQGSEA. The CDR3 totals 16 residues. DNA for the CDR3: TGCAGCGTTGAAGATCTCGGGCCCCCGAGGGATTATGGCTACACCTTC. Translation: CSVEDLGPPRDYGYTF.

The genes are TRBV27 and TRBJ1-1, with unresolved D. Trimming took 5 bases from V and 4 from J, leaving 11 bases between them. Germline-derived CDR1 and CDR2 are MNHEY and SMNVEV (reference sequence). The CDR3 is made up of 13 amino acids. This CDR3 is CASSPMAGTEAFF. CDR3 nucleotides: TGTGCCAGCAGTCCAATGGCCGGCACTGAAGCTTTCTTT.

V usage is TRBV4-1 and J usage is TRBJ1-4; D is perhaps TRBD1 (6 bases). Trimming pared 5 bases from V and 8 bases from J, leaving 18 bases between. The CDR3 is made up of 15 amino acids. Per the germline V gene, CDR1 is MGHRA and CDR2 is YSYEKL. CDR3 nucleotides: TGCGCCAGCAGCTTACGACAGGCTAGGGCGGAAAAACTGTTTTTT. This codes for CASSLRQARAEKLFF.

This sequence joins TRBV6-5 and TRBJ1-6; D might be TRBD1 (5 bases). V lost 6 bases and J 9 bases, leaving 18 bases between the germline ends. This CDR3 is built from 15 residues. CDR1 and CDR2 (germline): MNHEY, SVGAGI. In nucleotides, the CDR3 is TGTGCCAGCAGCCGGGGGACGGCGAGGGGTTCACCCCTCCACTTT. Protein sequence: CASSRGTARGSPLHF.

The chain employs TRBV7-9 and TRBJ2-7, with TRBD1 matching 8 bases. Unmatched junction bases numbered 2, after V lost 4 bases and J lost 6 bases. The CDR3 consists of 12 residues. Germline-derived CDR1 and CDR2 are SEHNR and FQNEAQ (reference sequence). The CDR3 bases are TGTGCCAGCAGCTCGGACAGGGCCGAGCAGTACTTC. Protein product: CASSSDRAEQYF.

The chain uses TRBV27 and TRBJ1-1, with D unresolved. The germline gives CDR1 MNHEY, CDR2 SMNVEV (reference sequence). Trimming took 6 bases from V and 0 from J, leaving 8 bases between them. CDR3 length equals 13 residues. In DNA form, the CDR3 reads TGTGCCAGCAGCCGGAAGATGAACACTGAAGCTTTCTTT. Translating gives CASSRKMNTEAFF.

This rearrangement joins TRBV4-1 to TRBJ1-1, with a possible D match to TRBD1 (6 bases). The V and J ends lost 7 bases and 4 bases respectively, with 7 bases between them. The CDR3 consists of 11 residues. Germline assignment: CDR1 MGHRA and CDR2 YSYEKL. The CDR3 loop is CASTQGTEAFF. The CDR3 bases are TGCGCCAGCACACAGGGCACTGAAGCTTTCTTT.

The chain recombines TRBV27 with TRBJ2-1; possibly TRBD2 for D (6 bases). This CDR3 is 16 amino acids long. Germline lookup yields CDR1 MNHEY and CDR2 SMNVEV (reference sequence). V was cut by 0 bases and J by 5 bases, with 14 bases left in between. Here the CDR3 reads CASSLSPGTSDNEQFF. CDR3 nucleotide sequence: TGTGCCAGCAGTTTATCGCCCGGGACTTCCGACAATGAGCAGTTCTTC.

The V and J genes are TRBV5-5 and TRBJ2-1, with 12 positions matching TRBD2. The germline CDR1 and CDR2 sequences are SGHKS and YYEKEE (reference sequence). This CDR3 region has 17 residues. Germline trimming cut 1 base from V and 6 bases from J; bases unmatched to any gene: 8. The CDR3 here is CASSLTASGRVGNEQFF. CDR3 nucleotide sequence: TGTGCCAGCAGCTTGACGGCTAGCGGGAGGGTGGGCAATGAGCAGTTCTTC.

The V call is TRBV28, the J call TRBJ1-2; weak D call: TRBD1 (5 bases). The CDR3 extends over 16 amino acids. V lost 2 bases and J lost 0, with 13 bases in between. Looked up from germline, CDR1 is MDHEN and CDR2 is SYDVKM. As DNA, the CDR3 is TGTGCCAGCAGTTTAAAATACAGGACCACTAACTATGGCTACACCTTC. Protein: CASSLKYRTTNYGYTF.

V and J are TRBV27 and TRBJ2-3, with TRBD1 matching 9 bases. Germline CDR1 and CDR2: MNHEY and SMNVEV (reference sequence). J lost 1 base, V lost 6 bases, and 5 bases had no gene match. CDR3 size: 15 residues. The CDR3 nucleotides are TGTGCCAGCAGCTTAAGGGACAGGGGCACAGATACGCAGTATTTT. Translation: CASSLRDRGTDTQYF.

This chain links TRBV5-1 with TRBJ2-2, with TRBD1 matching 10 bases. CDR3 length: 15 residues. With V trimmed by 2 bases and J by 4 bases, 2 bases remained unmatched. CDR1 and CDR2 from the germline V gene are SGHRS and YFSETQ. The CDR3 DNA is TGCGCCAGCAGCTTTGGACAGGGGGGCACCGGGGAGCTGTTTTTT. Translation gives CASSFGQGGTGELFF.

This clone was seen just once. The chain combines TRBV10-3 with TRBJ2-1; a possible D gene is TRBD2 (6 bases). V lost 2 bases to trimming and J lost 2 bases, with 19 bases between them. CDR1 and CDR2 from the germline V gene are ENHRY and SYGVKD. This CDR3 spans 18 amino acids. The CDR3 loop is CAISEAEEGMGPYNEQFF. The DNA of the CDR3 is TGTGCCATCAGTGAGGCCGAGGAGGGAATGGGTCCCTACAATGAGCAGTTCTTC.

The chain joins TRBV9 to TRBJ1-3; D uncertain. This CDR3 contains 12 residues. Germline loops: CDR1 SGDLS, CDR2 YYNGEE. Trimming shortened V by 4 bases and J by 3 bases, and 5 bases separated the two germline ends. The CDR3 loop reads CASSPDGNTIYF. CDR3 sequence (DNA): TGTGCCAGCAGCCCGGATGGAAACACCATATATTTT. Filled out from reference TRBV9 and TRBJ1-3, the complete variable domain reads DSGVTQTPKHLITATGQRVTLRCSPRSGDLSVYWYQQSLDQGLQFLIQYYNGEERAKGNILERFSAQQFPDLHSELNLSSLELGDSALYFCASSPDGNTIYFGEGSWLTVV.

The CDR3 sequence: CASSLEPPFGEGYEQYF. DNA of the CDR3: TGTGCCAGCAGCTTAGAGCCCCCGTTCGGGGAGGGCTACGAGCAGTACTTC. V is TRBV11-2 and J is TRBJ2-7; 7 positions agree with TRBD2. Per germline, CDR1 SGHAT and CDR2 FQNNGV. The V segment lost 0 bases and the J segment 3 bases; nucleotides outside the gene matches: 11. This CDR3 contains 17 residues.

The rearrangement links TRBV2 to TRBJ2-1; possible D gene TRBD1, 6 bases. The CDR3 has 14 amino acids. Deletions cut 5 bases from V and 7 bases from J, with 15 bases between. Germline assignment: CDR1 SNHLY and CDR2 FYNNEI. The chain's CDR3 is CASSYYTGLNEQFF. CDR3 in DNA: TGTGCCAGCAGTTACTATACAGGGTTGAATGAGCAGTTCTTC.

The CDR3 sequence: CASSQPPGRLRETQYF. In DNA form, the CDR3 reads TGTGCCAGCAGCCAACCGCCGGGACGCCTAAGAGAGACCCAGTACTTC. This rearrangement joins TRBV7-9 to TRBJ2-5, with D perhaps given as TRBD1 or TRBD2 (5 bases each). The CDR3 totals 16 residues. The V gene lost 5 bases and the J gene lost 4 bases, with 20 bases spanning the gap. Germline values: CDR1 SEHNR, CDR2 FQNEAQ (reference sequence).

The V call is TRBV28, the J call TRBJ1-4; 8 bases align to TRBD1. The CDR3 consists of 15 residues. After removal of 7 bases from V and 7 bases from J, the junction contained 11 bases not matched to a gene. CDR1 is MDHEN and CDR2 is SYDVKM in the germline V gene. This chain's CDR3 is CASTRWGDRLEKLFF. CDR3 sequence (DNA): TGTGCCAGCACCCGGTGGGGGGACAGGCTTGAAAAACTGTTTTTT.

The chain recombines TRBV7-6 with TRBJ2-3; either TRBD1 or TRBD2 may supply D (5 bases each). V shed 0 bases and J shed 1 base, with 11 bases lying between them. Germline values: CDR1 SGHVS, CDR2 FNYEAQ. This CDR3 has 16 residues. The CDR3 loop reads CASSLARDGGTDTQYF. As DNA, the CDR3 is TGTGCCAGCAGCTTAGCCCGGGACGGGGGCACAGATACGCAGTATTTT. The whole variable domain, filled in from reference TRBV7-6 and TRBJ2-3, reads GAGVSQSPRYKVTKRGQDVALRCDPISGHVSLYWYRQALGQGPEFLTYFNYEAQQDKSGLPNDRFSAERPEGSISTLTIQRTEQRDSAMYRCASSLARDGGTDTQYFGPGTRLTVL.

This clone was detected once. The gene calls are TRBV2 and TRBJ2-7; TRBD2 matches 7 bases. Trimming at V came to 6 bases and at J to 2 bases, leaving 10 bases not matched to a gene. Germline CDR1 and CDR2: SNHLY and FYNNEI. CDR3 length: 15 residues. CDR3 DNA sequence: TGTGCCAGCAGCCCCAAGCGGGACCGCCCCTACGAGCAGTACTTC. This codes for CASSPKRDRPYEQYF.

The chain carries TRBV28 and TRBJ2-3, with TRBD2 matching over 10 bases. The J segment lost 1 base and the V segment lost 1 base, leaving 2 bases of the junction unmatched. Germline-derived CDR1 and CDR2 are MDHEN and SYDVKM. The CDR3 contains 16 residues. The CDR3 DNA follows: TGTGCCAGCAGTTTATACGGGACTAGCGGCACAGATACGCAGTATTTT. It yields the protein CASSLYGTSGTDTQYF.

The chain links TRBV11-2 to TRBJ1-2; 7 bases are a match to TRBD1. This CDR3 spans 18 amino acids. V shed 0 bases, J shed 0 bases, and the junction held 10 bases outside the gene matches. Germline lookup yields CDR1 SGHAT and CDR2 FQNNGV. Written as DNA, the CDR3 is TGTGCCAGCAGCTTAGAAGACAGGGAAATACCGACTAACTATGGCTACACCTTC. This codes for CASSLEDREIPTNYGYTF.